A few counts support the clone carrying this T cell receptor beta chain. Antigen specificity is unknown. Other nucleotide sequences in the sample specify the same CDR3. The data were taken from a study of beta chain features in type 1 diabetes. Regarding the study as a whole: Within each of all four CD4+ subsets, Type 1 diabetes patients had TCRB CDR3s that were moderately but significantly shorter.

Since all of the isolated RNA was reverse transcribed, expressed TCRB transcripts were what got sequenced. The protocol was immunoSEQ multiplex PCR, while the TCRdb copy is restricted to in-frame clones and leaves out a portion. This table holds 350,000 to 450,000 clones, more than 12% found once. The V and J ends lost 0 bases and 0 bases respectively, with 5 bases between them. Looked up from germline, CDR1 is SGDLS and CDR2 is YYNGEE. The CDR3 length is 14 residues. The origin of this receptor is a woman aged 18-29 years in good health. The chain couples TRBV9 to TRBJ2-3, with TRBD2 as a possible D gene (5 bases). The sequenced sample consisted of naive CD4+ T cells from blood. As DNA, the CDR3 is TGTGCCAGCAGCGTAGCGGGAAGCACAGATACGCAGTATTTT. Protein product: CASSVAGSTDTQYF.